This TCR beta chain stems from a study of blood T cells in healthy people across ages. This clonotype was seen more than once but under ten times. Primers used in a second PCR of about 7 to 12 cycles were a sample-barcoded 5' primer and a J-beta primer mix. TCRdb re-called the 5' RACE reads with MiXCR, one entry per CDR3 protein. This sample has some 850,000 distinct CDR3 sequences, with more than 25% found just once. These data were likewise used in another study, on T cells of mothers and their children. As that study records: For the second PCR, the M1S primer put in sample barcodes and 2-4 random nucleotides. Related mother-child pairs showed slightly higher but non-significant overlap than unrelated pairs.

The receptor's source is a boy aged 5-17 years in good health. Sequencing was done on a sample of blood.

CDR3 bases: TGTGCCAGCAGCTTAAGGTCAGGGAAGGACATTCAGTACTTC. It translates to CASSLRSGKDIQYF. The chain employs TRBV7-6 and TRBJ2-4, with TRBD1 as a possible D gene (5 bases). With 2 bases removed from V and 8 bases from J, the gap between germline ends came to 13 bases. Germline V gene data show CDR1 as SGHVS and CDR2 as FNYEAQ. This CDR3 is 14 amino acids long.